These 11 T cell receptor beta chains share one sample of origin, sequenced in a study of blood T cell repertoires in COVID-19. The data were produced by immunoSEQ multiplex PCR, yet TCRdb's version contains in-frame clones alone and is incomplete. This table holds approximately 170,000 clones, around 79% found once. The sample taken for sequencing was peripheral blood. These receptors were obtained from a woman between 45 and 60 years old with acute or convalescent COVID-19.

CDR3 loop: CASSLGRKLQYF. CDR3 DNA sequence: TGTGCCAGCAGCTTAGGCCGAAAGCTACAGTACTTC. This chain joins TRBV13 and TRBJ2-4, with no clear D. This CDR3 comprises 12 residues. V was cut by 0 bases and J by 13 bases, with 10 bases left in between. Germline CDR1 is PRHDT and CDR2 is FYEKMQ (reference sequence).

The V call is TRBV27, the J call TRBJ2-7, with a tentative D call TRBD1 (6 bases). CDR1 and CDR2 from the germline V gene are MNHEY and SMNVEV (reference sequence). This CDR3 is 16 amino acids long. V was trimmed by 0 bases and J by 3 bases, leaving 15 bases between them. In nucleotides, the CDR3 is TGTGCCAGCAGTTTATCCCTGGACAGCCTATTCTACGAGCAGTACTTC. Protein sequence: CASSLSLDSLFYEQYF.

CDR3 in DNA: TGTGCCAGCAGCTTAGTACAGGGGACAGATACGCAGTATTTT. It translates to CASSLVQGTDTQYF. V and J are TRBV7-9 and TRBJ2-3, with 7 bases aligning to TRBD1. With V trimmed by 1 base and J by 3 bases, 1 base remained unmatched. The CDR3 length is 14 residues. CDR1 and CDR2 from the germline V gene are SEHNR and FQNEAQ (reference sequence).

The CDR3 loop reads CASSLDGSYNSPLHF. In DNA form, the CDR3 reads TGTGCCAGCAGCTTAGACGGCTCCTATAATTCACCCCTCCACTTT. The chain uses TRBV11-2 and TRBJ1-6; no reliable D call. The V end lost 0 bases, the J end lost 0 bases, and 3 bases lay between the germline ends. The CDR3 is made up of 15 amino acids. CDR1 SGHAT and CDR2 FQNNGV come from the germline V gene.

The rearrangement joins TRBV14 to TRBJ1-2, with 8 bases aligning to TRBD1. Germline trimming cut 2 bases from V and 5 bases from J; bases unmatched to any gene: 4. This CDR3 region has 14 residues. The germline V gene has CDR1 SGHDN and CDR2 FVKESK. The CDR3 sequence: CASSQNQGAYGYTF. The CDR3 nucleotides are TGTGCCAGCAGCCAAAATCAGGGGGCGTATGGCTACACCTTC. The full variable domain, completed using reference TRBV14 and TRBJ1-2, is EAGVTQFPSHSVIEKGQTVTLRCDPISGHDNLYWYRRVMGKEIKFLLHFVKESKQDESGMPNNRFLAERTGGTYSTLKVQPAELEDSGVYFCASSQNQGAYGYTFGSGTRLTVV.

This clone was counted a single time. V is TRBV11-2 and J is TRBJ2-2, with D maybe TRBD2 (6 bases). CDR1 and CDR2 (germline): SGHAT, FQNNGV. The CDR3 spans 16 residues. V was pared by 2 bases and J by 7 bases, with 17 bases between. DNA of the CDR3: TGTGCCAGCAGCTTATCATCTAGCGAGGTACACGGGGAGCTGTTTTTT. This translates into CASSLSSSEVHGELFF.

The chain carries TRBV5-4 and TRBJ2-1, with TRBD2 matching over 11 bases. The CDR3 runs 16 residues. The junction had 8 bases not matched to a gene; V was cut back by 2 bases and J by 7 bases. Germline V CDR1 and CDR2: SGHNT, YYREEE (reference sequence). CDR3 protein: CASSFAGLAEENEQFF. CDR3 nucleotides: TGTGCCAGCAGCTTCGCGGGACTAGCGGAAGAAAATGAGCAGTTCTTC.

The genes are TRBV6-6 and TRBJ1-1; 11 bases line up with TRBD1. Germline V gene data show CDR1 as MNHNY and CDR2 as SVGAGI (reference sequence). The CDR3 loop spans 15 amino acids. Trimming removed 7 bases from V and 4 bases from J; junction bases left unmatched: 8. CDR3 amino acids: CASNEGQGVITEAFF. CDR3 nucleotides: TGTGCCAGCAACGAGGGACAGGGGGTGATCACTGAAGCTTTCTTT.

V gene TRBV11-2 combines with J gene TRBJ2-3, with TRBD2 matching 10 bases. Unmatched junction bases numbered 4, after V lost 0 bases and J lost 4 bases. This CDR3 has 16 residues. In germline, CDR1 is SGHAT, CDR2 FQNNGV. The CDR3 spells CASSLDPAGGSDTQYF. The CDR3 region has the DNA TGTGCCAGCAGCTTAGACCCAGCGGGGGGGTCAGATACGCAGTATTTT. The whole variable domain, remainder taken from reference TRBV11-2 and TRBJ2-3, is EAGVAQSPRYKIIEKRQSVAFWCNPISGHATLYWYQQILGQGPKLLIQFQNNGVVDDSQLPKDRFSAERLKGVDSTLKIQPAKLEDSAVYLCASSLDPAGGSDTQYFGPGTRLTVL.

A single count supports this clone. This chain connects TRBV18 to TRBJ1-5, with TRBD1 identical over 7 bases. This CDR3 region has 15 residues. In germline, CDR1 is KGHSH, CDR2 LQKENI. The trim removed 5 bases at V and 3 bases at J, leaving 7 bases unmatched. DNA for the CDR3: TGTGCCAGCTCAAGGGGACAGCCTTCCAATCAGCCCCAGCATTTT. This encodes CASSRGQPSNQPQHF. The full variable domain, completed using reference TRBV18 and TRBJ1-5, is NAGVMQNPRHLVRRRGQEARLRCSPMKGHSHVYWYRQLPEEGLKFMVYLQKENIIDESGMPKERFSAEFPKEGPSILRIQQVVRGDSAAYFCASSRGQPSNQPQHFGDGTRLSIL.

The chain couples TRBV5-8 to TRBJ2-1; D may be TRBD2 (6 bases). The V gene's germline CDR1 is SGHTS and CDR2 YDEGEE. V lost 0 bases and J 8 bases, leaving 27 bases between the germline ends. This CDR3 has 19 amino acids. The CDR3 coding sequence is TGTGCCAGCAGCTTGGGGGCCATAGCGGTTCAACTATATGGGGATGAGCAGTTCTTC. It yields the protein CASSLGAIAVQLYGDEQFF.